The 30 T cell receptor beta chains below were found in one sample sequenced in a study of T cell responses to AZD1222 COVID-19 vaccine. This table comes from immunoSEQ multiplex PCR, and its TCRdb copy is limited to in-frame clones, with some not included. The sample lists about 74,000 clones; 75% to 90% were seen once. The sequencing used peripheral blood, collected on day 0 of AZD1222 vaccination. The receptors stem from an adult in good health.

This chain connects TRBV15 to TRBJ2-2, with 11 bases that match TRBD2. V was clipped by 1 base and J by 9 bases; unmatched bases: 22. This CDR3 contains 21 residues. Per the germline V gene, CDR1 is LNHNV and CDR2 is YYDKDF (reference sequence). In DNA, the CDR3 is TGTGCCACCAGCAGAGGCGCCCTTAGCGGGGGGGCCCTACTAAACCGATGGGAGCTGTTTTTT. Protein sequence: CATSRGALSGGALLNRWELFF.

The chain employs TRBV6-1 and TRBJ1-3, with D possibly being TRBD1 (6 bases). From germline, CDR1 is MNHNS and CDR2 SASEGT. V was clipped by 7 bases and J by 0 bases, with 13 bases between them. The CDR3 is 15 residues long. DNA for the CDR3: TGTGCCAGCAAGGACAGCTTCAGCTCTGGAAACACCATATATTTT. Protein: CASKDSFSSGNTIYF.

The rearrangement links TRBV5-1 to TRBJ1-3, with D uncertain. Between the trimmed V and J ends, which lost 4 bases and 0 bases, there was a span of 11 bases. The CDR3 loop spans 15 amino acids. CDR1 and CDR2 (germline): SGHRS, YFSETQ. The CDR3 DNA follows: TGCGCCAGCAGCGAAGGACTGTTCTCTGGAAACACCATATATTTT. The encoded protein is CASSEGLFSGNTIYF.

The chain links TRBV24-1 to TRBJ2-2, with D perhaps TRBD1 (6 bases). The ends were cut back, 10 bases at V and 4 bases at J, with 15 bases in the middle. Germline V gene sequence: CDR1 KGHDR, CDR2 SFDVKD. The CDR3 has 14 amino acids. The CDR3 nucleotides read TGTGCCACTTCTACAGGGTCTCCCACCGGGGAGCTGTTTTTT. This translates into CATSTGSPTGELFF.

The chain carries TRBV7-3 and TRBJ2-2; unclear D gene. Trimming took off 0 bases at V and 2 bases at J, with 4 bases between the two ends. The CDR3 consists of 14 residues. Germline-derived CDR1 and CDR2 are SGHTA and FQGTGA. The CDR3 DNA follows: TGTGCCAGCAGCTTAACACATAACACCGGGGAGCTGTTTTTT. Its protein product is CASSLTHNTGELFF.

The V and J genes are TRBV28 and TRBJ2-6; the D gene is possibly TRBD1 (6 bases). V lost 3 bases to trimming and J lost 4 bases, with 19 bases between them. Germline CDR1 is MDHEN and CDR2 is SYDVKM. This CDR3 contains 18 residues. The CDR3: CASSFRSGESAGANVLTF. For the CDR3, the DNA is TGTGCCAGCAGTTTCCGTTCAGGGGAATCAGCAGGGGCCAACGTCCTGACTTTC. Full variable domain (remainder filled in from reference TRBV28 and TRBJ2-6): DVKVTQSSRYLVKRTGEKVFLECVQDMDHENMFWYRQDPGLGLRLIYFSYDVKMKEKGDIPEGYSVSREKKERFSLILESASTNQTSMYLCASSFRSGESAGANVLTFGAGSRLTVL.

This clone was counted a single time. The genes are TRBV6-6 and TRBJ2-7; D possibly corresponds to TRBD1 (6 bases). V dropped 6 bases and J dropped 5 bases, with 23 bases sitting between them. Germline-derived CDR1 and CDR2 are MNHNY and SVGAGI (reference sequence). The CDR3 loop spans 16 amino acids. CDR3 sequence: CASSFSLRGASDEQYF. The CDR3 bases are TGTGCCAGCAGCTTTAGTCTCAGGGGCGCTTCGGACGAGCAGTACTTC.

The genes are TRBV4-3 and TRBJ1-6; D call uncertain. The CDR3 extends over 18 amino acids. Looked up from germline, CDR1 is LGHNA and CDR2 is YSLEER. V was trimmed by 0 bases and J by 7 bases, leaving 19 bases between them. CDR3 nucleotides: TGCGCCAGCAGCCAAGATAGGTCGGGGAGGCTCTTAAATTCACCCCTCCACTTT. Translating gives CASSQDRSGRLLNSPLHF.

J is TRBJ1-2 and V is TRBV4-1; D is perhaps TRBD1 (6 bases). The germline CDR1 and CDR2 sequences are MGHRA and YSYEKL. CDR3 length: 13 residues. Trimming pared 1 base from V and 7 bases from J, leaving 10 bases between. The CDR3 DNA reads TGCGCCAGCAGCCAAGGGACAGTTCCTGGCTACACCTTC. Its translation: CASSQGTVPGYTF.

The gene calls are TRBV5-1 and TRBJ1-1; 7 bases are a match to TRBD1. Trimming removed 4 bases from V and 6 bases from J; junction bases left unmatched: 0. The germline V gene encodes CDR1 SGHRS and CDR2 YFSETQ. The CDR3 consists of 11 residues. The CDR3 here is CASSQGAEAFF. DNA for the CDR3: TGCGCCAGCAGCCAGGGGGCTGAAGCTTTCTTT.

The rearrangement joins TRBV20-1 to TRBJ1-6; 7 bases match TRBD1. Germline CDR1 is DFQATT and CDR2 is SNEGSKA (reference sequence). With V trimmed by 3 bases and J by 6 bases, 2 bases remained unmatched. The CDR3 totals 13 residues. The DNA of the CDR3 is TGCAGTGCTAGTAGACAGGGTAATTCACCCCTCCACTTT. It translates to CSASRQGNSPLHF.

The chain recombines TRBV15 with TRBJ2-1, with D maybe TRBD2 (6 bases). The CDR3 runs 15 residues. Germline V lookup: CDR1 LNHNV, CDR2 YYDKDF (reference sequence). Trimming removed 1 base from V and 3 bases from J, with 10 bases in between. DNA of the CDR3: TGTGCCACCAGCAGAGTGGCGGGAATCTACAATGAGCAGTTCTTC. Its translation is CATSRVAGIYNEQFF. Full variable domain (missing parts from reference TRBV15 and TRBJ2-1): DAMVIQNPRYQVTQFGKPVTLSCSQTLNHNVMYWYQQKSSQAPKLLFHYYDKDFNNEADTPDNFQSRRPNTSFCFLDIRSPGLGDTAMYLCATSRVAGIYNEQFFGPGTRLTVL.

This clone was seen only once. The chain is built from TRBV5-4 and TRBJ1-1; D call uncertain. Trimming took 0 bases from V and 5 from J, leaving 11 bases between them. The CDR3 is 14 residues long. Germline CDR1 SGHNT, CDR2 YYREEE (reference sequence). In DNA, the CDR3 is TGTGCCAGCAGCTTGGAATACTTAGGAACTGAAGCTTTCTTT. It codes for CASSLEYLGTEAFF.

The V gene is TRBV9, the J gene TRBJ2-3, with TRBD1 as a possible D gene (6 bases). V lost 0 bases and J 8 bases, leaving 10 bases between the germline ends. The CDR3 totals 13 residues. Germline lookup yields CDR1 SGDLS and CDR2 YYNGEE. CDR3 region: CASSVGTERTQYF. CDR3 DNA sequence: TGTGCCAGCAGCGTAGGGACAGAACGTACGCAGTATTTT.

The J gene is TRBJ1-5, the V gene TRBV6-5; 8 nucleotides agree with TRBD1. Germline V gives CDR1 MNHEY, CDR2 SVGAGI. V shed 6 bases and J 6 bases; nucleotides not matched to a gene: 4. The CDR3 length is 13 residues. CDR3 sequence (DNA): TGTGCCAGCAGACGGACAGGGACTCAGCCCCAGCATTTT. Amino acids: CASRRTGTQPQHF.

The V and J genes are TRBV10-3 and TRBJ2-3; 7 bases fit TRBD2. The V gene end was trimmed by 0 bases and the J gene end by 3 bases; junction bases not matched to a gene: 3. CDR1 and CDR2 from the germline V gene are ENHRY and SYGVKD. This CDR3 has 15 amino acids. The CDR3: CAISESRGSTDTQYF. The CDR3 nucleotides read TGTGCCATCAGTGAGTCGCGGGGGTCGACAGATACGCAGTATTTT.

This chain connects TRBV3-1 (or the pseudogene TRBV3-2) to TRBJ2-3, with D perhaps matching TRBD1 (5 bases). This CDR3 region has 16 residues. Trimming shortened V by 0 bases and J by 8 bases, and 18 bases separated the two germline ends. Germline CDR1 reads LGHDT; CDR2 reads YNNKEL (reference sequence). The CDR3 is CASSQDPDTTATTQYF. The CDR3 DNA reads as TGTGCCAGCAGCCAAGACCCTGATACGACAGCCACTACGCAGTATTTT.

The chain carries TRBV5-1 and TRBJ1-1; no firm D call. CDR1 and CDR2 (germline): SGHRS, YFSETQ. Trimming left V 4 bases short and J 6 bases short, with 10 bases between. The CDR3 covers 12 residues. DNA for the CDR3: TGCGCCAGCAGCGGAGGTGGGTCTGAAGCTTTCTTT. Translating gives CASSGGGSEAFF.

The chain joins TRBV7-3 to TRBJ2-1; the match to TRBD2 covers 11 bases. Germline V lookup: CDR1 SGHTA, CDR2 FQGTGA. The CDR3 has 18 residues. V trimming: 2 bases; J trimming: 0 bases; junction bases outside the gene matches: 6. The CDR3 DNA reads TGTGCCAGCAGCTTAGTTAGCGGGGGGGCAAGCTCCTACAATGAGCAGTTCTTC. Its protein product is CASSLVSGGASSYNEQFF. Full variable domain (outside the CDR3, taken from reference TRBV7-3 and TRBJ2-1): GAGVSQTPSNKVTEKGKYVELRCDPISGHTALYWYRQSLGQGPEFLIYFQGTGAADDSGLPNDRFFAVRPEGSVSTLKIQRTERGDSAVYLCASSLVSGGASSYNEQFFGPGTRLTVL.

This clone was picked up a small number of times. The gene calls are TRBV6-4 and TRBJ2-2; D may be TRBD1 (5 bases). This CDR3 has 13 residues. The germline V gene has CDR1 MRHNA and CDR2 SNTAGT. Trimming stripped 4 bases from V and 5 bases from J, with 8 bases between. Here the CDR3 DNA reads TGTGCCAGCAGTGTTCAGGGAACCGGGGAGCTGTTTTTT. It specifies CASSVQGTGELFF.

The genes are TRBV3-1 (or the pseudogene TRBV3-2) and TRBJ2-2; the D is unclear. Germline V lookup: CDR1 LGHDT, CDR2 YNNKEL (reference sequence). The ends were cut back, 4 bases at V and 4 bases at J, with 13 bases in the middle. The length of the CDR3 is 15 residues. The CDR3 nucleotides read TGTGCCAGCAGCCGCGGCCGGACGGGCACCGGGGAGCTGTTTTTT. Encoded protein: CASSRGRTGTGELFF.

This clone showed up just a few times. The chain is built from TRBV4-3 and TRBJ2-3, with D possibly being TRBD1 (6 bases). V shed 0 bases and J shed 9 bases, with 10 bases lying between them. The CDR3 is 13 amino acids. Germline-derived CDR1 and CDR2 are LGHNA and YSLEER. In DNA form, the CDR3 reads TGCGCCAGCAGCCAAGAGACCAGGGGCACGCAGTATTTT. As protein: CASSQETRGTQYF.

The rearrangement uses TRBV13 and TRBJ1-2; the D is unclear. Germline assignment: CDR1 PRHDT and CDR2 FYEKMQ (reference sequence). The CDR3 loop spans 11 amino acids. V was trimmed by 5 bases and J by 6 bases, leaving 7 bases between them. The DNA of the CDR3 is TGTGCCAGCAGCAGAAGGAATGGCTACACCTTC. Translating gives CASSRRNGYTF. The full variable domain, rest sourced from reference TRBV13 and TRBJ1-2, is AAGVIQSPRHLIKEKRETATLKCYPIPRHDTVYWYQQGPGQDPQFLISFYEKMQSDKGSIPDRFSAQQFSDYHSELNMSSLELGDSALYFCASSRRNGYTFGSGTRLTVV.

This sequence joins TRBV2 and TRBJ2-7, with D perhaps matching TRBD1 (5 bases). The CDR3 totals 14 residues. The V gene lost 5 bases and the J gene lost 0 bases, with 11 bases spanning the gap. The germline CDR1 and CDR2 sequences are SNHLY and FYNNEI. The chain's CDR3 is CASSRQTSSYEQYF. The CDR3 DNA reads as TGTGCCAGCAGTCGACAGACGAGCTCCTACGAGCAGTACTTC.

This chain links TRBV7-3 with TRBJ2-1; 9 nucleotides line up with TRBD2. The V and J ends lost 3 bases and 5 bases, in that order; junction bases with no gene match: 8. Germline-derived CDR1 and CDR2 are SGHTA and FQGTGA. The CDR3 is 16 residues long. DNA of the CDR3: TGTGCCAGCAGCTTTCCAGCGGGAGGAGGCAACAATGAGCAGTTCTTC. Its protein is CASSFPAGGGNNEQFF.

The chain has TRBV29-1 and TRBJ1-2, with a tentative D call TRBD1 (5 bases). The CDR3 is made up of 11 amino acids. Trimming took 8 bases from V and 4 from J, leaving 11 bases between them. Germline V lookup: CDR1 SQVTM, CDR2 ANQGSEA. The CDR3 protein is CSSGGSYGYTF. The CDR3 DNA reads TGCAGCTCCGGGGGTAGCTATGGCTACACCTTC.

The chain recombines TRBV6-5 with TRBJ2-1; no firm D call. Trimming removed 2 bases from V and 10 bases from J, with 6 bases in between. This CDR3 spans 11 amino acids. From germline, CDR1 is MNHEY and CDR2 SVGAGI. CDR3 DNA sequence: TGTGCCAGCAGTTACCTACTAGAGCAGTTCTTC. Protein: CASSYLLEQFF.

This clone was seen a single time. The CDR3 protein is CATSDLSLTQETQYF. The CDR3 DNA sequence: TGTGCCACCAGTGATTTGAGCTTGACGCAAGAGACCCAGTACTTC. The chain combines TRBV24-1 with TRBJ2-5; D call uncertain. V was shortened by 0 bases and J by 2 bases, with 9 bases between the two germline ends. The CDR3 extends over 15 amino acids. The germline CDR1 and CDR2 sequences are KGHDR and SFDVKD.

The chain links TRBV9 to TRBJ1-4; D is uncertain. Germline V gene sequence: CDR1 SGDLS, CDR2 YYNGEE. With 1 base removed from V and 8 bases from J, the gap between germline ends came to 12 bases. This CDR3 has 14 amino acids. CDR3 bases: TGTGCCAGCAGCGTAAACCCAGGTGGGGAAAAACTGTTTTTT. It encodes CASSVNPGGEKLFF.

The chain combines TRBV7-3 with TRBJ1-6; D call uncertain. Germline V gene lookup returns CDR1 SGHTA and CDR2 FQGTGA. The CDR3 is 14 residues long. V lost 1 base, J lost 9 bases, and 10 bases lay in between. The CDR3 protein is CASSLNSYPSPLHF. The CDR3 nucleotides are TGTGCCAGCAGCTTAAACAGCTACCCTTCACCCCTCCACTTT.